The 8 T cell receptor beta chains presented below share a single source sample, sequenced in a study of T cells after yellow fever vaccination. Each CDR3 protein is one row after TCRdb ran MiXCR on the 5' RACE reads. This sample has approximately 600,000 distinct CDR3 sequences, with around an eighth found just once. The specimen was PBMCs, collected on the day of the yellow fever booster vaccination. The receptors stem from a young man who received the YFV17D yellow fever vaccine.

CDR3 coding DNA: TGTGCCAGTAGTATAGACCGGACACCACGGGAGACCCAGTACTTC. Translated: CASSIDRTPRETQYF. The rearrangement uses TRBV19 and TRBJ2-5, with D perhaps matching TRBD1 (5 bases). Trimming pared 0 bases from V and 5 bases from J, leaving 13 bases between. Germline CDR1 and CDR2: LNHDA and SQIVND (reference sequence). The CDR3 totals 15 residues.

This chain joins TRBV27 and TRBJ1-6; the D is unclear. The V gene lost 2 bases and the J gene lost 10 bases, with 12 bases spanning the gap. The CDR3 sequence is 14 residues long. CDR1 is MNHEY, CDR2 SMNVEV, per germline (reference sequence). This chain's CDR3 is CASSLRNVRSPLHF. The DNA for the CDR3 is TGTGCCAGCAGTTTAAGGAACGTCCGATCACCCCTCCACTTT.

The rearrangement links TRBV5-1 to TRBJ2-7; 12 bases map to TRBD2. From germline, CDR1 is SGHRS and CDR2 YFSETQ. Trimming removed 2 bases from V and 2 bases from J; junction bases left unmatched: 8. The CDR3 loop spans 17 amino acids. Written as DNA, the CDR3 is TGCGCCAGCAGCTTCGCTAGCGGGAGGGTAGGCGCCTACGAGCAGTACTTC. Amino acid sequence: CASSFASGRVGAYEQYF.

This clonotype showed up just a few times. The rearrangement uses TRBV7-9 and TRBJ2-3, with TRBD1 matching 9 bases. V shed 5 bases, J shed 4 bases, and the junction held 4 bases outside the gene matches. Germline-derived CDR1 and CDR2 are SEHNR and FQNEAQ (reference sequence). The CDR3 length is 14 residues. The CDR3 loop is CASSQTGGADTQYF. In DNA, the CDR3 is TGTGCCAGCAGCCAAACAGGGGGCGCAGATACGCAGTATTTT.

This clonotype has more than one count but fewer than ten. The chain employs TRBV5-1 and TRBJ2-3; 8 bases agree with TRBD2. V dropped 4 bases and J dropped 3; count of bases not matched to a gene: 7. CDR3 size: 15 residues. Germline-derived CDR1 and CDR2 are SGHRS and YFSETQ. This CDR3 reads CASSLRGGETDTQYF. In DNA, the CDR3 is TGCGCCAGCAGCCTCCGGGGGGGAGAGACAGATACGCAGTATTTT.

The chain links TRBV5-1 to TRBJ2-5; D is uncertain. From germline, CDR1 is SGHRS and CDR2 YFSETQ. V lost 2 bases to trimming and J lost 4 bases, with 12 bases between them. This CDR3 has 14 residues. This CDR3 is CASSLAFQGETQYF. The CDR3 DNA reads TGCGCCAGCAGCTTAGCGTTCCAAGGAGAGACCCAGTACTTC.

The chain uses TRBV12-3 or TRBV12-4 and TRBJ2-1; D is unclear. The CDR3 has 16 amino acids. V lost 4 bases, J lost 1 base, and 14 bases lay in between. The CDR3 here is CASSSGDSRSYNEQFF. CDR3 bases: TGTGCCAGCAGTTCCGGTGACTCGAGATCCTACAATGAGCAGTTCTTC.

The rearrangement links TRBV30 to TRBJ2-7, with 9 bases that match TRBD2. J lost 4 bases, V lost 0 bases, and 4 bases had no gene match. The CDR3 has 14 residues. Germline CDR1 is GTSNPN and CDR2 is SVGIG (reference sequence). The CDR3 nucleotides read TGTGCCTGGAGTGTTACTAGCGGGTATTACGAGCAGTACTTC. The encoded protein is CAWSVTSGYYEQYF.